This TCR beta chain was sequenced in a study of Ad26.COV2.S vaccination and SARS-CoV-2 variants. Study information: Donor got 5x10^10 or 1x10^11 viral particles of Ad26.COV2.S.

The sample's treatment: 15 to 20 received Ad26.COV2.S at low or high dose, single or two shots; about 5 received placebo; per-sample allocation not given. Collection of samples fell on day 63 after the first vaccine or placebo injection. At a Boston site, the person donating was an adult of 18-55 years. An Ad26 vector expressing Wuhan-strain SARS-CoV-2 spike served as the vaccine. CDR1 is MNHEY, CDR2 SVGAGI, per germline. The CDR3 totals 13 residues. The V end lost 0 bases, the J end lost 9 bases, and 8 bases lay between the germline ends. Some clones are missing from TCRdb's copy, which holds only in-frame ones; the method was immunoSEQ multiplex PCR. Of hundreds of thousands of clones listed, 75% to 95% were seen once; the top ten hold roughly an eighth.

The sequencing used peripheral blood, collected in a trial of Ad26.COV2.S vaccine versus placebo. The chain has TRBV6-5 and TRBJ2-2, with D perhaps matching TRBD1 (5 bases). This receptor was obtained from a person between 18 and 65 years old who received the Ad26.COV2.S COVID-19 vaccine or a placebo. The CDR3 nucleotides are TGTGCCAGCAGTTACTCGGCAGGGTGGGAGCTGTTTTTT. Protein product: CASSYSAGWELFF.